This record covers a single T cell receptor beta chain. Antigen: not known. This record comes from a study of breast tumors, draining lymph nodes, adjacent tissues. Study outcomes and limitations: Tumor and nontumor repertoires were significantly more similar in luminal-like than in basal-like breast cancer.

In TCRdb, the multiplex PCR reads were re-called with MiXCR into one record per CDR3 protein. Seen here are about 230,000 distinct CDR3 sequences, about a third observed once, and the top ten hold just over 1.4%. Breast cancer patients provided tissue from their axillary draining lymph nodes. J lost 11 bases, V lost 3 bases, and 16 bases had no gene match. Germline CDR1 LNHDA, CDR2 SQIVND (reference sequence). The CDR3 runs 17 residues. The J gene is TRBJ2-3, the V gene TRBV19; TRBD2 matches at 11 bases. The receptor was isolated from a female donor with breast cancer. Some clones in this sample may be carry-over from other donors' samples. The source material was axillary lymph node tissue. The CDR3 is CASSIDRTSGSHNEQYF. DNA for the CDR3: TGTGCCAGTAGTATCGATCGGACTAGCGGGTCCCACAATGAGCAGTATTTT.